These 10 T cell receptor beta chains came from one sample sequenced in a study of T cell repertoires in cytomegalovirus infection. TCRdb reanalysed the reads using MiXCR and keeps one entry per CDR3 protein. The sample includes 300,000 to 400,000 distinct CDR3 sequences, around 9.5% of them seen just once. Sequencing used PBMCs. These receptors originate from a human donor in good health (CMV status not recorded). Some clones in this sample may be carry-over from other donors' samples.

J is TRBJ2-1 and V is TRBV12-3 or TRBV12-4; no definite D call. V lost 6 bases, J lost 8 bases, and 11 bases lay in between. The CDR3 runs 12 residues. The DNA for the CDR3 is TGTGCCAGCAGCCGCGTGGATCATGAGCAGTTCTTC. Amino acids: CASSRVDHEQFF.

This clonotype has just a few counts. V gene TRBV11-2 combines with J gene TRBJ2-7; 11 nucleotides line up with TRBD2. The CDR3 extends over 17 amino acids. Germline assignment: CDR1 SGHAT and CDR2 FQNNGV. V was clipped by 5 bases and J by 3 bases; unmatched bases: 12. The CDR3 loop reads CASSQVSGTSGIYEQYF. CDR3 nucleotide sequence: TGTGCCAGCAGCCAAGTAAGCGGGACTAGCGGAATCTACGAGCAGTACTTC.

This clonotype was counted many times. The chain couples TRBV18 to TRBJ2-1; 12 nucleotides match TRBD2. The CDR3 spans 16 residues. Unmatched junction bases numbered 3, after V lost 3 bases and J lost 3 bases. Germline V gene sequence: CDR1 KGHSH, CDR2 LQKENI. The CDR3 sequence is CASSPTSGRYYNEQFF. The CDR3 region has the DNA TGTGCCAGCTCACCGACTAGCGGGAGATACTACAATGAGCAGTTCTTC.

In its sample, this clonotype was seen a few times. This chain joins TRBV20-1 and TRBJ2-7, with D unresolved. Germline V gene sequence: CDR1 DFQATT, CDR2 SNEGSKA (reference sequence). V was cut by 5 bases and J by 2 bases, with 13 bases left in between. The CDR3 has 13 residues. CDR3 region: CSAWNSIAYEQYF. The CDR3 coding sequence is TGCAGTGCTTGGAACAGTATCGCCTACGAGCAGTACTTC.

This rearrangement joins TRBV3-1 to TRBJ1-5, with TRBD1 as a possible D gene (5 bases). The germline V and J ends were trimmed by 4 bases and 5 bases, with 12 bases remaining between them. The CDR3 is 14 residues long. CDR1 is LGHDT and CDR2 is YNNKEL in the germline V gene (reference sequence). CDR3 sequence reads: CASSLKRGDQPQHF. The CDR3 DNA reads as TGTGCCAGCAGCCTTAAGAGGGGTGATCAGCCCCAGCATTTT.

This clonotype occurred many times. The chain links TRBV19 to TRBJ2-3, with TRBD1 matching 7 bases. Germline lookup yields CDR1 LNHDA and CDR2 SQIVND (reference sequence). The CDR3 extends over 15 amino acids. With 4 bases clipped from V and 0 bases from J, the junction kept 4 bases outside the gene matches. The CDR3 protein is CASSTGQRSTDTQYF. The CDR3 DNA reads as TGTGCCAGTAGTACGGGACAGCGAAGCACAGATACGCAGTATTTT.

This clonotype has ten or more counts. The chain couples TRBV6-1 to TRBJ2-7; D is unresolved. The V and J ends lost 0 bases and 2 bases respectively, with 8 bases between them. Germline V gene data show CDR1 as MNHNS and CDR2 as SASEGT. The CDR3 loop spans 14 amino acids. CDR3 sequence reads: CASSEAGVTYEQYF. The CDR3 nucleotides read TGTGCCAGCAGTGAAGCTGGCGTTACCTACGAGCAGTACTTC.

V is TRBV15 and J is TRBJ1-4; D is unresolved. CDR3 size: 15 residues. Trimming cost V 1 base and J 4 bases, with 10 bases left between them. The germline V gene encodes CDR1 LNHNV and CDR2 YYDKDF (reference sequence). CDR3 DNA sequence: TGTGCCACCAGCAGAGTCTCGGGCCTTAATGAAAAACTGTTTTTT. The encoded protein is CATSRVSGLNEKLFF.

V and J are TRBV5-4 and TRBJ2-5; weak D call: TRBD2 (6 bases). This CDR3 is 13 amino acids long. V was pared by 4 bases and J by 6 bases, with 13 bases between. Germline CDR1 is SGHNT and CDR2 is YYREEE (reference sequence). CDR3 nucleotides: TGTGCCAGCAGCCGTGAAGGACTACAGACCCAGTACTTC. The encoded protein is CASSREGLQTQYF.

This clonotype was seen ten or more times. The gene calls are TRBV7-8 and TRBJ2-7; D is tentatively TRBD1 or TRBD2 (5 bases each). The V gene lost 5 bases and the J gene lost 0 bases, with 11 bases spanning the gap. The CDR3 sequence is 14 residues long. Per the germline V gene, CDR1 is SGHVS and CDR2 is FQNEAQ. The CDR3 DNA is TGTGCCAGCAGCGACTGGGACCTCTCCTACGAGCAGTACTTC. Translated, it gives CASSDWDLSYEQYF.